The rows below give T cell receptor beta chains drawn from one sample of a study of blood T cell repertoires in COVID-19. Sequencing used immunoSEQ multiplex PCR; TCRdb keeps in-frame clones, though not all of them. The sample consists of a few hundred thousand clones, about 86% of them appearing once. Input material: peripheral blood. The source of these receptors is a man aged 18-30 years with active or convalescent COVID-19. CDR3s include the opening cysteine and the closing phenylalanine or tryptophan. D genes are given only for firm matches. The size entry is marked missing in some rows and otherwise reads once, few, many or a size class.

d_call	clone_size	v_call	j_call	cdr3_aa	cdr3_nt
-	-	TRBV6-5	TRBJ2-6	CASSYSGVGANVLTF	TGTGCCAGCAGTTACTCAGGGGTTGGGGCCAACGTCCTGACTTTC
-	-	TRBV12-3/TRBV12-4	TRBJ1-5	CASSSQIQPQHF	TGTGCCAGCAGTTCACAGATCCAGCCCCAGCATTTT
-	-	TRBV14	TRBJ2-2	CASSPVTGELFF	TGTGCCAGCAGCCCAGTAACCGGGGAGCTGTTTTTT
-	few	TRBV2	TRBJ2-2	CASNRKTNTGELFF	TGTGCCAGCAATAGAAAAACCAACACCGGGGAGCTGTTTTTT
-	-	TRBV19	TRBJ2-6	CASRIRYSGANVLTF	TGTGCCAGTAGGATTAGATACTCTGGGGCCAACGTCCTGACTTTC
-	-	TRBV9	TRBJ1-2	CASSVDKYGYTF	TGTGCCAGCAGCGTCGACAAGTATGGCTACACCTTC
TRBD1	-	TRBV6-5	TRBJ1-4	CASSRTGRYEKLFF	TGTGCCAGCAGTCGGACAGGGAGGTACGAAAAACTGTTTTTT
-	-	TRBV28	TRBJ1-1	CASSSPGVSTEAFF	TGTGCCAGCAGCTCCCCGGGGGTAAGCACTGAAGCTTTCTTT
TRBD2	-	TRBV11-1	TRBJ2-7	CASSPGLAGGYEQYF	TGTGCCAGCAGCCCGGGACTAGCGGGAGGCTACGAGCAGTACTTC
-	-	TRBV5-4	TRBJ2-3	CATWRQSTDTQYF	TGTGCCACCTGGCGGCAAAGCACAGATACGCAGTATTTT
-	-	TRBV7-2	TRBJ1-1	CASSLEEGSTEAFF	TGTGCCAGCAGCTTAGAGGAGGGATCAACTGAAGCTTTCTTT
-	-	TRBV9	TRBJ2-7	CASSVQQPYCEQYF	TGTGCCAGCAGCGTCCAACAGCCCTATTGCGAGCAGTACTTC